The T cell receptor beta chain described here comes from a study of blood T cell repertoires in COVID-19. TCRdb's table, derived via immunoSEQ multiplex PCR, lists solely in-frame clones and lacks some. The sample holds approximately 300,000 clones, 87% seen once. J lost 3 bases, V lost 5 bases, and 6 bases had no gene match. There are 14 residues in the CDR3. Per germline, CDR1 SQVTM and CDR2 ANQGSEA. The origin of this receptor is a man aged 50 to 59 with active or convalescent COVID-19. Source material: peripheral blood. This rearrangement joins TRBV29-1 to TRBJ2-3; 9 bases align to TRBD1. The CDR3 coding sequence is TGCAGCGTTTACAGGGGGCCGGGGACAGATACGCAGTATTTT. Protein sequence: CSVYRGPGTDTQYF.